This T cell receptor beta chain is drawn from a study of cytomegalovirus exposure and HLA in healthy donors. Here immunoSEQ multiplex PCR was the method, and the copy in TCRdb shows in-frame clones only, minus some. The top ten clones hold about 9.9% of a sample with 110,000 to 150,000 clones, roughly 89% of them seen once. The CDR3 has 18 residues. Germline CDR1 is LNHNV and CDR2 is YYDKDF (reference sequence). The V and J ends lost 3 bases and 1 base respectively, with 21 bases between them. As to this clone: Its specificity is not known.

Study-level points and caveats: The study found most TCR sequences rare, yet found some public TCRs in many donors. According to a subsequent analysis, TCR clusters from the first cohort were inclined to appear together in the 120 validation repertoires.

Donors were drawn from the approximately 110-subject validation cohort, separate from the roughly 670-subject first cohort. This TCR derives from a woman aged 18-30 years in good health and CMV-seropositive. The material sequenced was PBMCs. V usage is TRBV15 and J usage is TRBJ1-2; D may be TRBD1 (6 bases). The CDR3 DNA reads TGTGCCACCAGCAGGCTCTGGGGGGGGCGCGAGGTTAACTATGGCTACACCTTC. It specifies CATSRLWGGREVNYGYTF.